Listed below are T cell receptor beta chains from one sample, sequenced in a study of blood T cell repertoires in COVID-19. Libraries were prepared by immunoSEQ multiplex PCR; TCRdb keeps only in-frame clonotypes and omits some of them. Among some 250,000 clones listed, nearly 90% were seen once. Sequenced sample: peripheral blood. These receptors originate from a woman under 40 with acute or convalescent COVID-19. Each CDR3 is given with its conserved first and last residue. A D gene is named only where the DNA matches it firmly. Size tells how often a clone was seen (once, few, many) or the class of an expanded clone, and some rows leave it out.

clone_size d_call j_call v_call cdr3_nt cdr3_aa
NA TRBD2 TRBJ2-1 TRBV7-9 TGTGCCAGCAGCTTGCTAGCGGACTACAATGAGCAGTTCTTC CASSLLADYNEQFF
NA TRBD1 TRBJ1-2 TRBV23-1 TGCGCCAGCAGTCAACCCGGGACAGGGGATGGCTACACCTTC CASSQPGTGDGYTF
NA NA TRBJ2-3 TRBV27 TGTGCCAGCCGTCGCTGGGGGGTCGGCACAGATACGCAGTATTTT CASRRWGVGTDTQYF
NA NA TRBJ2-5 TRBV19 TGTGCCAGTAGGGCACAGGGATTTCGAGAGACCCAGTACTTC CASRAQGFRETQYF
NA NA TRBJ2-4 TRBV19 TGTGCCAGTAGTATAGTCGCGCCCGAGATAAACATTCAGTACTTC CASSIVAPEINIQYF
NA TRBD2 TRBJ2-1 TRBV19 TGTGCCAGTAGTAGGACTAGCGGTTACAATGAGCAGTTCTTC CASSRTSGYNEQFF
NA NA TRBJ1-4 TRBV5-1 TGCGCCAGCAGCGTGGATCGGGGAAGAAGTGAAAAACTGTTTTTT CASSVDRGRSEKLFF
NA TRBD1 TRBJ1-2 TRBV4-3 TGCGCCAGCAGCCAGGGGGACAGGGAGGGAGGCTACACCTTC CASSQGDREGGYTF
NA TRBD2 TRBJ2-1 TRBV15 TGTGCCACCAGCAGAAAGGAGGTAGCGGGAGTGGAGGCGCAGTTCTTC CATSRKEVAGVEAQFF
NA TRBD2 TRBJ2-5 TRBV9 TGTGCCAGCAGCCGAACTTTATCCGGGACTAGCGGGAGGGCCACACAAGAGACCCAGTACTTC CASSRTLSGTSGRATQETQYF
NA NA TRBJ2-7 TRBV19 TGTGCCAGTAGCCTAGGGGGAGGGGATTCCTACGAGCAGTACTTC CASSLGGGDSYEQYF
NA TRBD1 TRBJ1-4 TRBV5-1 TGCGCCAGCAGCTCTAGTGTTGGGACAGGGAATGAAAAACTGTTTTTT CASSSSVGTGNEKLFF
NA NA TRBJ1-5 TRBV6-4 TGTGCCAGCAGTGAATCGCCAGGTCAGCCCCAGCATTTT CASSESPGQPQHF
NA NA TRBJ1-5 TRBV9 TGTGCCAGCAGTGGGCAGCCCAATCAGCCCCAGCATTTT CASSGQPNQPQHF
NA NA TRBJ1-2 TRBV6-2/TRBV6-3 TGTGCCAGCAGCAACCCACCGGGGGGCGGCTACACCTTC CASSNPPGGGYTF
NA NA TRBJ2-7 TRBV15 TGTGCCACCAGCAGAGAGGTCCCGGGAGAAGCTAGATACGAGCAGTACTTC CATSREVPGEARYEQYF
NA NA TRBJ2-1 TRBV29-1 TGCAGCGTTGATGGGGGGTCCTACAATGAGCAGTTCTTC CSVDGGSYNEQFF
once TRBD2 TRBJ2-1 TRBV6-5 TGTGCCAGCAGACAACTAGCGGGAGTGGCCAATGAGCAGTTCTTC CASRQLAGVANEQFF
NA TRBD2 TRBJ2-7 TRBV5-1 TGCGCCAGCAGCCCCTCTGGGACTAGCGGGAGCTACGAGCAGTACTTC CASSPSGTSGSYEQYF
NA NA TRBJ2-2 TRBV9 TGTGCCAGCAGCGTAGTTACGAACACCGGGGAGCTGTTTTTT CASSVVTNTGELFF
NA NA TRBJ2-7 TRBV27 TGTGCCAGCAGCTCCACGACAGGGACTTCTACCTACGAGCAGTACTTC CASSSTTGTSTYEQYF
once NA TRBJ2-7 TRBV3-1/TRBV3-2 TGTGCCAGCAGCCACCTCCATAGCGGACCGAGCTCCTACGAGCAGTACTTC CASSHLHSGPSSYEQYF
NA NA TRBJ1-1 TRBV6-5 TGTGCCAGCAGTAACACATACACTGAAGCTTTCTTT CASSNTYTEAFF
NA NA TRBJ2-7 TRBV2 TGTGCCAGCAGTGTTGGGGGAGGTGTGTACGAGCAGTACTTC CASSVGGGVYEQYF
NA TRBD1 TRBJ1-2 TRBV19 TGTGCCAGTAGTACCAGGGGGCACGGCTACACCTTC CASSTRGHGYTF
NA NA TRBJ2-7 TRBV19 TGTGCCAGTAGTACCCAGGGCCCCTACGAGCAGTACTTC CASSTQGPYEQYF
NA TRBD2 TRBJ2-1 TRBV7-9 TGTGCCAGCAGCCCCCAGCTAGCGGGAGGAGGTCAGTTCTTC CASSPQLAGGGQFF
NA NA TRBJ2-1 TRBV6-2/TRBV6-3 TGTGCCAGCAGCCCTCTGAGGGAGACGGGCAATGAGCAGTTCTTC CASSPLRETGNEQFF
NA NA TRBJ1-3 TRBV7-7 TGTGCTAGCAGCCCCCTGGACAGACTCTCTGGAAACACCATATATTTT CASSPLDRLSGNTIYF
NA NA TRBJ1-5 TRBV4-1 TGCGCCAGCAGCCCCCCTGGGGGGATGGGTCAGCCCCAGCATTTT CASSPPGGMGQPQHF